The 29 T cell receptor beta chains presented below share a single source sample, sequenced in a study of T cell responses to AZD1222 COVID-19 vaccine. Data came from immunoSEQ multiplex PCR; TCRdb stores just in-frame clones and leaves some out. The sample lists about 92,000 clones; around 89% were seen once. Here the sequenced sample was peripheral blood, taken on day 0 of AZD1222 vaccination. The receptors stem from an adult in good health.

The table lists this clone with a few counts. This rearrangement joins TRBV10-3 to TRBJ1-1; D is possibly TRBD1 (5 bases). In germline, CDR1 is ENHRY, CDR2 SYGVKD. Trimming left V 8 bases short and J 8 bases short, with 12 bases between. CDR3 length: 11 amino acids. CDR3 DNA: TGTGCCATCCGAGGGGAGGGAGAAGCTTTCTTT. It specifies CAIRGEGEAFF.

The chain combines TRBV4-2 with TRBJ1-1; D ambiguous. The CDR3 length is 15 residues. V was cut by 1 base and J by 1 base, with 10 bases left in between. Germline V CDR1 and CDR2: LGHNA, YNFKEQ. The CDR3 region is CASSQGGVQNTEAFF. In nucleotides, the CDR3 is TGTGCCAGCAGCCAAGGGGGAGTCCAGAACACTGAAGCTTTCTTT.

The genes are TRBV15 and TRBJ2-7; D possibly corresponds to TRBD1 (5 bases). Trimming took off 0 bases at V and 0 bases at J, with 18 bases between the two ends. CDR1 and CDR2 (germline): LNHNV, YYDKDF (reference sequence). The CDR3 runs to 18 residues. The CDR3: CATSRDQFSLGPSYEQYF. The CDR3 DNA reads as TGTGCCACCAGCAGAGATCAGTTCAGCCTGGGGCCCTCCTACGAGCAGTACTTC.

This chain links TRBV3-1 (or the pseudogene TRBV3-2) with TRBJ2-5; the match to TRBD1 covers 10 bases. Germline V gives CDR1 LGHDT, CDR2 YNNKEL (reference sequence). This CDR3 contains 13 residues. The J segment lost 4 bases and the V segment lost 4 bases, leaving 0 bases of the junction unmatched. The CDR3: CASSRTGGETQYF. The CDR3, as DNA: TGTGCCAGCAGCCGGACAGGGGGAGAGACCCAGTACTTC.

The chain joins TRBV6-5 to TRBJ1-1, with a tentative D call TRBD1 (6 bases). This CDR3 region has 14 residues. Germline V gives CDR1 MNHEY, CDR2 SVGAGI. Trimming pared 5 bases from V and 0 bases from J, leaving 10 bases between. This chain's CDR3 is CASSRQELNTEAFF. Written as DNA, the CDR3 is TGTGCCAGCAGTCGACAGGAATTGAACACTGAAGCTTTCTTT.

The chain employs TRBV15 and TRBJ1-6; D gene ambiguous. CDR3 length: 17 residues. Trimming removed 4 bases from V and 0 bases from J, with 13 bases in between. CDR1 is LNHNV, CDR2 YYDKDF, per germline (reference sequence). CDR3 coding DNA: TGTGCCACCAGCATCTGGTACGGTAGCTCCTATAATTCACCCCTCCACTTT. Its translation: CATSIWYGSSYNSPLHF.

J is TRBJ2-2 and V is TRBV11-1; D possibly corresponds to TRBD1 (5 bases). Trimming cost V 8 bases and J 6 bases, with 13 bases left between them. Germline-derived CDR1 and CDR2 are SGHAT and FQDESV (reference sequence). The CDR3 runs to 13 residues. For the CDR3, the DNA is TGTGCCAGCGCAGGGCTTATCGCCGGGGAGCTGTTTTTT. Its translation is CASAGLIAGELFF. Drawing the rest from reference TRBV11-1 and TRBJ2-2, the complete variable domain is EAEVAQSPRYKITEKSQAVAFWCDPISGHATLYWYRQILGQGPELLVQFQDESVVDDSQLPKDRFSAERLKGVDSTLKIQPAELGDSAMYLCASAGLIAGELFFGEGSRLTVL.

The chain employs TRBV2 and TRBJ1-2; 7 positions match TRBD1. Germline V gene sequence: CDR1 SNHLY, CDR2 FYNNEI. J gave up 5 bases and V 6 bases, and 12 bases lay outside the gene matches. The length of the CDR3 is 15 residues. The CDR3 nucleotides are TGTGCCAGCAGGGGAGGGACAGAAGGTCTATATGGCTACACCTTC. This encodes CASRGGTEGLYGYTF.

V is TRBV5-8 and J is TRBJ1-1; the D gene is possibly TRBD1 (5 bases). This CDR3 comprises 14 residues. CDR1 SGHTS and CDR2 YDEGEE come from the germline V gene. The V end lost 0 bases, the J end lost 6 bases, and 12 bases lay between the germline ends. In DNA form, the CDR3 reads TGTGCCAGCAGCTTGGGCGGGGCAGAGGCTGAAGCTTTCTTT. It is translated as CASSLGGAEAEAFF.

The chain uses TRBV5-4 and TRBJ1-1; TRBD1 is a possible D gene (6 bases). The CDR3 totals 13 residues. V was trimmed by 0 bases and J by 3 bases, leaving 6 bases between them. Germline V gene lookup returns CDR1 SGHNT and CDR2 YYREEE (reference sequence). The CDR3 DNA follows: TGTGCCAGCAGCTTGGACAGGGACACTGAAGCTTTCTTT. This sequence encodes CASSLDRDTEAFF.

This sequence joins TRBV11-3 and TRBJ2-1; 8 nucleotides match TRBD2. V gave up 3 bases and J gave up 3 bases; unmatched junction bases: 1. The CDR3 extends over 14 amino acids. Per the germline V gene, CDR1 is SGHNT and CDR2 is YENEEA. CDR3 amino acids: CASSLSGGYNEQFF. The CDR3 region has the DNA TGTGCCAGCAGCTTGAGCGGGGGCTACAATGAGCAGTTCTTC.

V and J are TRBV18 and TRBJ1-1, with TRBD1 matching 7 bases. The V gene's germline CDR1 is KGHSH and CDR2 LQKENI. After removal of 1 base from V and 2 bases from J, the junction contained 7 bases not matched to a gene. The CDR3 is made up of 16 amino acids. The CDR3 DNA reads TGTGCCAGCTCACCACGCGCAGGGGGGTTTAACACTGAAGCTTTCTTT. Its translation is CASSPRAGGFNTEAFF.

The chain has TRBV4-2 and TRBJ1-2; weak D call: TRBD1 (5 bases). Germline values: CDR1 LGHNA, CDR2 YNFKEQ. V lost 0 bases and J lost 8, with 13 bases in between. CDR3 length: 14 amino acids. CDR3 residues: CASSQDFGQGGYTF. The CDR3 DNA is TGTGCCAGCAGCCAAGACTTCGGGCAGGGCGGCTACACCTTC.

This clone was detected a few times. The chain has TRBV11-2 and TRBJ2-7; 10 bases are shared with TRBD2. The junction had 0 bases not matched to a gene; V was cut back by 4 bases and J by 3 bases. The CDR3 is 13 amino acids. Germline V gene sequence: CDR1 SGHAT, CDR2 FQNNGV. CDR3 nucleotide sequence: TGTGCCAGCAGCTGGACTAGCGGCTACGAGCAGTACTTC. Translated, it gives CASSWTSGYEQYF.

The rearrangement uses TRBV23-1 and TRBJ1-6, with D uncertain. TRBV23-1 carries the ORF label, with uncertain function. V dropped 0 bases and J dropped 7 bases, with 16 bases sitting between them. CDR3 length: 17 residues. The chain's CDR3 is CASSQSVGPQQNSPLHF. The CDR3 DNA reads TGCGCCAGCAGTCAATCGGTTGGCCCTCAGCAGAATTCACCCCTCCACTTT.

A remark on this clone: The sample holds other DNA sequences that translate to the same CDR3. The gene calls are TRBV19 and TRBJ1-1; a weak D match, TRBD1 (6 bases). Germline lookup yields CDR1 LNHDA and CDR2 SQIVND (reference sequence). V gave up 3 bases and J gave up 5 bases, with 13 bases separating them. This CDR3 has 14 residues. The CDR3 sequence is CASSIGQGYTEAFF. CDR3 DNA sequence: TGTGCCAGTAGTATCGGCCAGGGGTATACTGAAGCTTTCTTT.

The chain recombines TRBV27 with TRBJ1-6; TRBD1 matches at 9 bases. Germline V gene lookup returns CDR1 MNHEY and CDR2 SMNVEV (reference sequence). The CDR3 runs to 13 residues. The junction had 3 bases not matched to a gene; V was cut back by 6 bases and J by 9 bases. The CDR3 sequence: CASSSDRGSPLHF. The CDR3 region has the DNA TGTGCCAGCAGCTCGGACAGGGGTTCACCCCTCCACTTT.

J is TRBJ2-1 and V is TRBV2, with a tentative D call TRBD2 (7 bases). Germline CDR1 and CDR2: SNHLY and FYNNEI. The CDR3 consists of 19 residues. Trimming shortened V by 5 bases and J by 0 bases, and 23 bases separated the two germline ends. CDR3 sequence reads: CASSLSGVWGGLSYNEQFF. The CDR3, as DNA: TGTGCCAGCAGTCTAAGTGGGGTTTGGGGGGGCCTCTCCTACAATGAGCAGTTCTTC.

The CDR3 spells CASSIVQGVDEQFF. Here the CDR3 DNA reads TGTGCCAGTAGTATAGTACAGGGGGTCGATGAGCAGTTCTTC. The J gene is TRBJ2-1, the V gene TRBV19, with 8 positions matching TRBD1. V lost 1 base to trimming and J lost 8 bases; unmatched junction nucleotides: 4. This CDR3 region has 14 residues. Germline values: CDR1 LNHDA, CDR2 SQIVND (reference sequence).

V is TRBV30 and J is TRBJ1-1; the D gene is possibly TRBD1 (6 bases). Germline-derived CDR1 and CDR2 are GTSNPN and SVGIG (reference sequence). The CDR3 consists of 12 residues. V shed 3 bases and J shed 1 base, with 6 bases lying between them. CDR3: CAWRGQNTEAFF. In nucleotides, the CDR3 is TGTGCCTGGAGGGGACAGAACACTGAAGCTTTCTTT.

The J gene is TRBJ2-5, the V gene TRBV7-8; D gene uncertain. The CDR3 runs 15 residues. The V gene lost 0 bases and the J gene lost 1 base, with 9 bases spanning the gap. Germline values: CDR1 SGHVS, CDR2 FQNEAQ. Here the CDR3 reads CASSLAPATQETQYF. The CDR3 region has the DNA TGTGCCAGCAGCTTAGCGCCAGCCACCCAAGAGACCCAGTACTTC.

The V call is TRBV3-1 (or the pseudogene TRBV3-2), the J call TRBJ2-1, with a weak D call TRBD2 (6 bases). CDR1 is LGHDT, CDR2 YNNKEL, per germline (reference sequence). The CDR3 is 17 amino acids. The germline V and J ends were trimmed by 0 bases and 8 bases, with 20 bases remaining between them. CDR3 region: CASSQDLSSEKVDEQFF. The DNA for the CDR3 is TGTGCCAGCAGCCAAGATTTGTCTAGCGAAAAGGTGGATGAGCAGTTCTTC.

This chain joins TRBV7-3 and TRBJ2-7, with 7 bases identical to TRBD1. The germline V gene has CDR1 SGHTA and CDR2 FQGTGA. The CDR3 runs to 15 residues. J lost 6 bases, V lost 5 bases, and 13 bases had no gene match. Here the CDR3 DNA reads TGTGCCAGCAGCCCAGGGGGAGAATCGGGATTCGAGCAGTACTTC. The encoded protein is CASSPGGESGFEQYF. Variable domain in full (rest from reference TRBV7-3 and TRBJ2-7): GAGVSQTPSNKVTEKGKYVELRCDPISGHTALYWYRQSLGQGPEFLIYFQGTGAADDSGLPNDRFFAVRPEGSVSTLKIQRTERGDSAVYLCASSPGGESGFEQYFGPGTRLTVT.

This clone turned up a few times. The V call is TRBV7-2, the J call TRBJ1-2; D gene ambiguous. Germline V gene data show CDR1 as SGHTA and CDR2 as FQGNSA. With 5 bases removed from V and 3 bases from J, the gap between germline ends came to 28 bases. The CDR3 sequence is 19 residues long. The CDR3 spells CASSPEADATNVGYYGYTF. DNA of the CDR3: TGTGCCAGCAGCCCGGAGGCAGACGCAACGAATGTAGGCTACTATGGCTACACCTTC.

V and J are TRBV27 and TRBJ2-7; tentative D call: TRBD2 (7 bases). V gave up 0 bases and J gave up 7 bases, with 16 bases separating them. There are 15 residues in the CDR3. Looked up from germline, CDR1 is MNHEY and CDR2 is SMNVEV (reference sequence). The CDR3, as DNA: TGTGCCAGCAGTTTATCTTGGGGGGGCACTGGGGAGCAGTACTTC. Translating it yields CASSLSWGGTGEQYF.

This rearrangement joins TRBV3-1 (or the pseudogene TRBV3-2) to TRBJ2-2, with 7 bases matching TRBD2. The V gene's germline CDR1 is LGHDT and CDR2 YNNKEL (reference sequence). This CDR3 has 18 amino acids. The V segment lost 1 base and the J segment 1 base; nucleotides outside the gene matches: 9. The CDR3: CASSQVGGRDRNTGELFF. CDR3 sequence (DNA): TGTGCCAGCAGCCAAGTGGGGGGGAGAGACAGGAACACCGGGGAGCTGTTTTTT.

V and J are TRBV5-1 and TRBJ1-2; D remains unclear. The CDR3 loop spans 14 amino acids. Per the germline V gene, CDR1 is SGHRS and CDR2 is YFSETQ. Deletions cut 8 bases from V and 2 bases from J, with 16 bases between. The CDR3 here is CASTLPGQNYGYTF. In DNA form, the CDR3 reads TGCGCCAGTACCCTACCGGGTCAGAACTATGGCTACACCTTC.

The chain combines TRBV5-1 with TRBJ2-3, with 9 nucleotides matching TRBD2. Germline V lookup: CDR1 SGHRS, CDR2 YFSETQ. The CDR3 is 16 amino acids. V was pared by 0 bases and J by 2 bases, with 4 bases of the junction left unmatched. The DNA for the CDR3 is TGCGCCAGCAGCTTGGGTCTAGCGGGGCTCACAGATACGCAGTATTTT. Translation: CASSLGLAGLTDTQYF.

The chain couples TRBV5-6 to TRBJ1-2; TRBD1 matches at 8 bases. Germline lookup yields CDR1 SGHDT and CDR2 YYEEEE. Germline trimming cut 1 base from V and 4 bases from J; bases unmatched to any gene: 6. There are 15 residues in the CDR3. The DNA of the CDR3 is TGTGCCAGCAGCTTGATAGACAGGGGCCCCTATGGCTACACCTTC. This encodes CASSLIDRGPYGYTF.